The 27 T cell receptor beta chains listed next were all sequenced from one sample in a study of blood T cell repertoires in COVID-19. The assay was immunoSEQ multiplex PCR, and TCRdb's table has in-frame clones only and misses some. Altogether over 45,000 clones are present, approximately 88% being singletons, with the ten largest covering 3.5% to 4%. Specimen: peripheral blood. These receptors came from a man aged 35 to 55 with COVID-19, enrolled during active disease.

The chain has TRBV27 and TRBJ2-3; a possible D gene is TRBD2 (6 bases). Germline-derived CDR1 and CDR2 are MNHEY and SMNVEV (reference sequence). This CDR3 region has 14 residues. The V end lost 2 bases, the J end lost 5 bases, and 11 bases lay between the germline ends. As DNA, the CDR3 is TGTGCCAGCAGTTTAACGCGGGAAGGAGATACGCAGTATTTT. Translating gives CASSLTREGDTQYF.

The gene calls are TRBV7-9 and TRBJ1-5, with D possibly matching TRBD1 (5 bases). Trimming took off 4 bases at V and 5 bases at J, with 9 bases between the two ends. Germline lookup yields CDR1 SEHNR and CDR2 FQNEAQ (reference sequence). The CDR3 has 13 residues. CDR3 region: CASSSDSHQPQHF. DNA of the CDR3: TGTGCCAGCAGCTCAGACAGCCATCAGCCCCAGCATTTT.

The chain links TRBV4-1 to TRBJ2-3; 8 bases fit TRBD2. V shed 1 base, J shed 6 bases, and the junction held 9 bases outside the gene matches. Germline V gives CDR1 MGHRA, CDR2 YSYEKL. This CDR3 region has 16 residues. CDR3: CASSQVQRGSEDTQYF. CDR3 DNA: TGCGCCAGCAGCCAAGTTCAGCGGGGGAGCGAGGATACGCAGTATTTT.

The J gene is TRBJ1-5, the V gene TRBV19; no reliable D call. From germline, CDR1 is LNHDA and CDR2 SQIVND (reference sequence). The CDR3 loop spans 15 amino acids. V was clipped by 3 bases and J by 0 bases, with 9 bases between them. Here the CDR3 reads CASSIDNNSNQPQHF. CDR3 sequence (DNA): TGTGCCAGTAGTATTGACAACAATAGCAATCAGCCCCAGCATTTT.

The J gene is TRBJ1-2, the V gene TRBV7-9; possibly TRBD1 for D (5 bases). The V end was cut by 2 bases, the J end by 8 bases, with 15 bases between. The CDR3 is 14 residues long. Looked up from germline, CDR1 is SEHNR and CDR2 is FQNEAQ (reference sequence). DNA for the CDR3: TGTGCCAGCAGCTTATCGACAGCTCAAGGGGGCTACACCTTC. Translation gives CASSLSTAQGGYTF.

V and J are TRBV6-4 and TRBJ2-2; unclear D gene. CDR1 is MRHNA, CDR2 SNTAGT, per germline. This CDR3 region has 14 residues. With 3 bases removed from V and 2 bases from J, the gap between germline ends came to 7 bases. The CDR3 nucleotides are TGTGCCAGCAGTGAGTGGCCAAACACCGGGGAGCTGTTTTTT. It yields the protein CASSEWPNTGELFF.

This sequence joins TRBV6-5 and TRBJ1-3; TRBD1 matches 8 bases. This CDR3 comprises 14 residues. Losses at the gene ends were 7 bases for V and 3 bases for J; bases not matched to a gene: 5. CDR1 is MNHEY, CDR2 SVGAGI, per germline. CDR3 residues: CASTLTGDGNTIYF. In DNA, the CDR3 is TGTGCCAGCACTTTGACAGGGGATGGAAACACCATATATTTT.

The rearrangement uses TRBV27 and TRBJ2-6; tentative D call: TRBD1 (6 bases). Trimming left V 4 bases short and J 3 bases short, with 10 bases between. CDR1 is MNHEY, CDR2 SMNVEV, per germline (reference sequence). This CDR3 comprises 15 residues. The CDR3 bases are TGTGCCAGCAGTTCCCCAGGGGTTGGGGCCAACGTCCTGACTTTC. It encodes CASSSPGVGANVLTF.

The chain uses TRBV2 and TRBJ2-3; TRBD2 aligns across 11 bases. In germline, CDR1 is SNHLY, CDR2 FYNNEI. Trimming cost V 2 bases and J 4 bases; bases outside gene matches: 2. This CDR3 has 15 amino acids. CDR3 sequence reads: CASSERLAGSDTQYF. CDR3 bases: TGTGCCAGCAGTGAACGACTAGCGGGGTCAGATACGCAGTATTTT.

J is TRBJ1-2 and V is TRBV5-1, with TRBD1 matching over 8 bases. Trimming cost V 4 bases and J 1 base; bases outside gene matches: 3. The germline gives CDR1 SGHRS, CDR2 YFSETQ. This CDR3 contains 14 residues. CDR3 sequence reads: CASSAQGDNYGYTF. The DNA of the CDR3 is TGCGCCAGCAGCGCACAGGGGGATAACTATGGCTACACCTTC. Looking up the rest from reference TRBV5-1 and TRBJ1-2 gives the full variable domain: KAGVTQTPRYLIKTRGQQVTLSCSPISGHRSVSWYQQTPGQGLQFLFEYFSETQRNKGNFPGRFSGRQFSNSRSEMNVSTLELGDSALYLCASSAQGDNYGYTFGSGTRLTVV.

J is TRBJ2-4 and V is TRBV15, with 7 positions matching TRBD1. V trimming: 1 base; J trimming: 0 bases; junction bases outside the gene matches: 6. The germline gives CDR1 LNHNV, CDR2 YYDKDF (reference sequence). CDR3 length: 17 residues. In DNA form, the CDR3 reads TGTGCCACCAGCAGAGGTGGGACAGTACTAGCCAAAAACATTCAGTACTTC. Encoded protein: CATSRGGTVLAKNIQYF.

This clone was seen once. Here the CDR3 DNA reads TGTGCCAGCAGCAGGACAGGGAATGGCTACACCTTC. Its protein product is CASSRTGNGYTF. J is TRBJ1-2 and V is TRBV27; TRBD1 matches 8 bases. The trim removed 6 bases at V and 6 bases at J, leaving 3 bases unmatched. Germline V CDR1 and CDR2: MNHEY, SMNVEV (reference sequence). This CDR3 region has 12 residues.

The chain carries TRBV10-2 and TRBJ2-7; a weak D match, TRBD2 (6 bases). Trimming left V 4 bases short and J 0 bases short, with 16 bases between. The CDR3 sequence is 16 residues long. Per germline, CDR1 WSHSY and CDR2 SAAADI. The CDR3 is CASSGVVAVSSYEQYF. Written as DNA, the CDR3 is TGCGCCAGCAGTGGGGTGGTAGCGGTAAGCTCCTACGAGCAGTACTTC.

By proportion, this clone is medium-sized. This rearrangement joins TRBV12-3 or TRBV12-4 to TRBJ2-7; perhaps TRBD1 as D (6 bases). V was cut by 3 bases and J by 5 bases, with 11 bases left in between. There are 13 residues in the CDR3. The CDR3 nucleotides read TGTGCCAGCAGTTTGGCAGGGGTAGACGAGCAGTACTTC. Its protein is CASSLAGVDEQYF.

The genes are TRBV6-5 and TRBJ2-5; TRBD2 might be the D (5 bases). The CDR3 contains 15 residues. Trimming pared 6 bases from V and 5 bases from J, leaving 19 bases between. The germline gives CDR1 MNHEY, CDR2 SVGAGI. CDR3 DNA sequence: TGTGCCAGCAGCCCACTTCAGCGGAGCCCGGAGACCCAGTACTTC. This sequence encodes CASSPLQRSPETQYF.

V and J are TRBV19 and TRBJ1-4; D remains ambiguous. Germline V gives CDR1 LNHDA, CDR2 SQIVND (reference sequence). The germline V and J ends were trimmed by 8 bases and 5 bases, with 12 bases remaining between them. CDR3 length: 13 residues. The CDR3 DNA sequence: TGTGCCAGTCAACAGCTTTACAATGAAAAACTGTTTTTT. Protein product: CASQQLYNEKLFF.

The chain recombines TRBV7-9 with TRBJ1-2, with a possible D match to TRBD1 (6 bases). The CDR3 contains 14 residues. Trimming left V 1 base short and J 8 bases short, with 14 bases between. In germline, CDR1 is SEHNR, CDR2 FQNEAQ (reference sequence). The CDR3 region is CASSLESQGRGYTF. In nucleotides, the CDR3 is TGTGCCAGCAGCTTAGAATCACAGGGACGCGGCTACACCTTC.

The genes are TRBV15 and TRBJ1-2; the match to TRBD1 covers 7 bases. Unmatched junction bases numbered 6, after V lost 1 base and J lost 4 bases. The CDR3 runs 15 residues. From germline, CDR1 is LNHNV and CDR2 YYDKDF (reference sequence). CDR3 nucleotide sequence: TGTGCCACCAGCAGAGTCCGGGACAGCTCCTATGGCTACACCTTC. It translates to CATSRVRDSSYGYTF. The full variable domain, rest sourced from reference TRBV15 and TRBJ1-2, is DAMVIQNPRYQVTQFGKPVTLSCSQTLNHNVMYWYQQKSSQAPKLLFHYYDKDFNNEADTPDNFQSRRPNTSFCFLDIRSPGLGDTAMYLCATSRVRDSSYGYTFGSGTRLTVV.

The V call is TRBV12-3 or TRBV12-4, the J call TRBJ2-7; D ambiguous. Deletions cut 5 bases from V and 2 bases from J, with 7 bases between. This CDR3 has 12 amino acids. The CDR3 DNA reads as TGTGCCAGCAGTCCGTCCGCCTACGAGCAGTACTTC. This codes for CASSPSAYEQYF.

This sequence joins TRBV24-1 and TRBJ2-5; D gene uncertain. Trimming pared 5 bases from V and 1 base from J, leaving 13 bases between. This CDR3 contains 15 residues. In germline, CDR1 is KGHDR, CDR2 SFDVKD. The CDR3 nucleotides read TGTGCCACCAGTGTTGGCGGAAACACCCAAGAGACCCAGTACTTC. Its translation: CATSVGGNTQETQYF.

CDR3 in amino acids: CASSSIPGNYNQPQHF. The CDR3 nucleotides read TGTGCCAGCAGTTCGATCCCCGGGAACTATAATCAGCCCCAGCATTTT. The chain recombines TRBV28 with TRBJ1-5; D is unresolved. CDR1 and CDR2 (germline): MDHEN, SYDVKM. The CDR3 is 16 residues long. The V end was cut by 4 bases, the J end by 4 bases, with 17 bases between.

Concerning this clone: This CDR3 is missing its conserved last phenylalanine or tryptophan, likely due to a read error. This chain joins TRBV28 and TRBJ1-6; possibly TRBD1 for D (5 bases). V dropped 4 bases and J dropped 8 bases, with 21 bases sitting between them. Germline CDR1 MDHEN, CDR2 SYDVKM. The CDR3 contains 17 residues. The CDR3 region is CASSSKPTFPGDSPLHL. The CDR3 DNA follows: TGTGCCAGCAGTTCTAAACCGACTTTTCCGGGGGATTCACCCCTCCACCTT.

The J gene is TRBJ1-2, the V gene TRBV6-5, with D possibly matching TRBD1 (5 bases). V was cut by 7 bases and J by 8 bases, with 17 bases left in between. The CDR3 has 13 residues. CDR1 MNHEY and CDR2 SVGAGI come from the germline V gene. CDR3 loop: CASTTGEGAGYTF. As DNA, the CDR3 is TGTGCCAGCACCACCGGCGAAGGGGCGGGCTACACCTTC.

This rearrangement joins TRBV29-1 to TRBJ1-2; no clear D. Germline CDR1 and CDR2: SQVTM and ANQGSEA. V was pared by 6 bases and J by 1 base, with 12 bases between. The length of the CDR3 is 13 residues. The DNA of the CDR3 is TGCAGCGTCCAAAGACAAGATAACTATGGCTACACCTTC. This translates into CSVQRQDNYGYTF.

V usage is TRBV5-8 and J usage is TRBJ2-3; D possibly corresponds to TRBD2 (5 bases). The CDR3 spans 16 residues. V gave up 0 bases and J gave up 3 bases, with 14 bases separating them. The germline CDR1 and CDR2 sequences are SGHTS and YDEGEE. The CDR3 bases are TGTGCCAGCAGCTTGGGGGGAGTCGGGATAACAGATACGCAGTATTTT. Protein sequence: CASSLGGVGITDTQYF.

The gene calls are TRBV6-5 and TRBJ2-2, with TRBD1 matching over 7 bases. This CDR3 has 14 amino acids. Losses at the gene ends were 7 bases for V and 1 base for J; bases not matched to a gene: 3. The V gene's germline CDR1 is MNHEY and CDR2 SVGAGI. CDR3 DNA: TGTGCCAGCAACAGACAGGGGAACACCGGGGAGCTGTTTTTT. Its translation is CASNRQGNTGELFF.

This sequence joins TRBV2 and TRBJ1-1; the match to TRBD1 covers 7 bases. V gave up 6 bases and J gave up 7 bases; unmatched junction bases: 8. The CDR3 has 13 residues. Germline CDR1 reads SNHLY; CDR2 reads FYNNEI. The CDR3 coding sequence is TGTGCCAGCAGGGCCAGGGGGAATATTGAAGCTTTCTTT. Translating it yields CASRARGNIEAFF.